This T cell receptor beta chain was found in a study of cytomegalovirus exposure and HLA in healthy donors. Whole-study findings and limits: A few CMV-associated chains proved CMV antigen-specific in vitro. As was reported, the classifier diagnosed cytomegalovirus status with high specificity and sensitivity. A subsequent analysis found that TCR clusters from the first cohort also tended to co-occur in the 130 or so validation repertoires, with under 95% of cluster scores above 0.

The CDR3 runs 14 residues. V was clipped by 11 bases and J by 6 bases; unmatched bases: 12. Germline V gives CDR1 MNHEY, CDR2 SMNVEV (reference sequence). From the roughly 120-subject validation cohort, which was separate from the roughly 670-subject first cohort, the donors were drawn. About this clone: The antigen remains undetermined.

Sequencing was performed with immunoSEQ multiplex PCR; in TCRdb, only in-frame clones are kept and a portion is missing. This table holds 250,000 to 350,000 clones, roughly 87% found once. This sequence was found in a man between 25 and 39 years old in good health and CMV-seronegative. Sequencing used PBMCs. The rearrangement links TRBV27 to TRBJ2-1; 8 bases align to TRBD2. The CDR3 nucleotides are TGTGCCGCTACATCGGGGGGGCCCGGCAATGAGCAGTTCTTC. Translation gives CAATSGGPGNEQFF.